The 3 T cell receptor beta chains below come from one sample, sequenced in a study of identifying expanded T cells in peripheral blood. Generated by immunoSEQ multiplex PCR, the TCRdb table keeps only in-frame clones and is missing some. The sample includes around 120,000 clones, about 86% of them seen just once. Sequenced input: blood. These receptors originate from a person aged 18 to 70 in good health.

The chain employs TRBV29-1 and TRBJ2-5; D possibly corresponds to TRBD1 (5 bases). In germline, CDR1 is SQVTM, CDR2 ANQGSEA. V was clipped by 6 bases and J by 2 bases, with 19 bases between them. There are 15 residues in the CDR3. CDR3 coding DNA: TGCAGCGTCTTACCCAAAGAGACAGAACAAGAGACCCAGTACTTC. This encodes CSVLPKETEQETQYF.

This clone appeared a few times. Other DNA variants within this sample encode the same CDR3. This chain links TRBV9 with TRBJ2-3; D is unclear. The CDR3 length is 12 residues. Germline assignment: CDR1 SGDLS and CDR2 YYNGEE. Trimming took 3 bases from V and 2 from J, leaving 4 bases between them. This CDR3 reads CASSEFTDTQYF. For the CDR3, the DNA is TGTGCCAGCAGCGAATTCACAGATACGCAGTATTTT.

Regarding this clone: Other DNA sequences in the sample encode the same CDR3. This chain joins TRBV28 and TRBJ1-4; D perhaps matches TRBD1 (6 bases). Germline CDR1 reads MDHEN; CDR2 reads SYDVKM. The length of the CDR3 is 13 residues. The V end lost 3 bases, the J end lost 7 bases, and 9 bases lay between the germline ends. The CDR3 sequence: CASSLARGEKLFF. The CDR3 DNA follows: TGTGCCAGCAGTTTGGCCAGGGGTGAAAAACTGTTTTTT.